This T cell receptor (beta chain) was documented in a study of response to subunit inactivated influenza vaccine. TCRdb re-analysed the RT-PCR reads in MiXCR, keeping a single row per CDR3 protein. The repertoire holds hundreds of thousands of distinct CDR3 sequences, about 11% seen once, with roughly 9.6% in the top ten. Per the germline V gene, CDR1 is LGHNA and CDR2 is YSLEER. The germline V and J ends were trimmed by 0 bases and 6 bases, with 6 bases remaining between them. There are 13 residues in the CDR3. The sample was also reused in another study, on T cells expressing NK-cell markers. That paper notes: TCR beta cDNA was made by 5'RACE template switching with UMIs. Each of 6 or 7 donors carried dominant NKG2C+ clonotypes accounting for roughly 1.0-7.5% of CD8+ T cells. Questions lingered over whether expanded NKG2C+ T cell clones were HCMV-specific.

The starting material was PBMCs from blood, obtained on the day of vaccination. This chain uses TRBV4-3 with TRBJ1-5, with no clear D. This TCR came from a man aged 50 or older who received an inactivated influenza vaccine. The CDR3 protein is CASSQEDAQPQHF. CDR3 in DNA: TGCGCCAGCAGCCAAGAAGACGCTCAGCCCCAGCATTTT.